The T cell receptor (beta chain) under discussion was sequenced for a study of beta chain features in type 1 diabetes. Overall study context: Patients did not differ from healthy donors in age, gender or cell yield.

The sequenced template was cDNA made from the entire isolated RNA. Sequenced naive, central memory and regulatory T cell samples produced an average of about 3.7 million reads. The protocol was immunoSEQ multiplex PCR, while the TCRdb copy is restricted to in-frame clones and leaves out a portion. The top ten clones hold around 2% of a sample with around 40,000 clones, 64% of them seen once. This clone was counted a few times. Its cognate antigen is unknown. The length of the CDR3 is 14 residues. CDR1 is SGHRS and CDR2 is YFSETQ in the germline V gene. V lost 4 bases to trimming and J lost 3 bases, with 14 bases between them. The study, taken as a whole, reports: More deletions and fewer insertions at VDJ junctions were found in patients with type 1 diabetes.

CD4+ naive, central memory, regulatory and stem cell-like memory subsets were isolated by sorting on CD45RO/CCR7/CD25/CD127/CD95/CD27. The sequenced sample was Tregs from blood. The receptor comes from a young woman in good health. This sequence joins TRBV5-1 and TRBJ2-7; D is possibly TRBD1 (6 bases). Written as DNA, the CDR3 is TGCGCCAGCAGCACACAGGGAACTCTCTACGAGCAGTACTTC. It yields the protein CASSTQGTLYEQYF.